Given below is one T cell receptor beta chain in context. Its antigen is unknown. The entry originates in a study of T cell responses to AZD1222 COVID-19 vaccine. General study points: Vaccine-associated CD4 TCRs ranged over spike, dominating at 160-218 and 743-854.

The assay was immunoSEQ multiplex PCR, and TCRdb's table has in-frame clones only and misses some. The sample contains 100,000 to 150,000 clones, about 89% of which appear only once. The CDR3 has 15 amino acids. Losses at the gene ends were 5 bases for V and 8 bases for J; bases not matched to a gene: 8. Germline CDR1 is SGHTA and CDR2 is FQGNSA. The sequenced sample was peripheral blood, obtained on day 0 of MenACWY control vaccination. The sequence was obtained from an adult in good health. The rearrangement joins TRBV7-2 to TRBJ2-1, with 11 nucleotides matching TRBD2. The CDR3 region is CASSITSGSFDEQFF. Written as DNA, the CDR3 is TGTGCCAGCAGCATTACTAGCGGGAGTTTTGATGAGCAGTTCTTC.